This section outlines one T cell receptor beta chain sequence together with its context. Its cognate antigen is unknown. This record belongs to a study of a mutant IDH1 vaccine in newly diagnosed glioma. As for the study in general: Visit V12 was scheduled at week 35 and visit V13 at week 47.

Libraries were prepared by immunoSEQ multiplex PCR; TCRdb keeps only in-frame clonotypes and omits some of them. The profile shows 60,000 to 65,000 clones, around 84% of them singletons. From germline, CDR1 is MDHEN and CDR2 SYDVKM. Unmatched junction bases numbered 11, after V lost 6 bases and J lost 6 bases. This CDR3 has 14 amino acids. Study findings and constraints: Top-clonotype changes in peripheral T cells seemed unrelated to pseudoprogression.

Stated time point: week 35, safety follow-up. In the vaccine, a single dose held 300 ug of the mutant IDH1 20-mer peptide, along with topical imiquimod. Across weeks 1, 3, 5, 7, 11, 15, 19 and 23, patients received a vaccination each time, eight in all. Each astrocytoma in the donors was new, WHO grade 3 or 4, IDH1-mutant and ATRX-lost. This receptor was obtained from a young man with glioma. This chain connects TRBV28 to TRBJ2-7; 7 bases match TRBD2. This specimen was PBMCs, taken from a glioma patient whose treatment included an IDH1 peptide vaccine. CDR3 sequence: CASSYRGVYGEQYF. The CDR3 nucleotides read TGTGCCAGCAGCTATCGGGGGGTGTATGGCGAGCAGTACTTC.